This T cell receptor beta chain was identified during a study of blood T cell repertoires in COVID-19. The CDR3 extends over 14 amino acids. V lost 4 bases, J lost 4 bases, and 15 bases lay in between. Germline-derived CDR1 and CDR2 are SGHRS and YFSETQ. Per the original methods: By means of reference gene primer amplification, nucleated cell counts were estimated. Profiling relied on immunoSEQ multiplex PCR, and the TCRdb table lists in-frame clones only, not all of them. V and J calls plus clone size are reproduced from that table; the DNA served to infer D and trimming. The top ten hold about 5.7% of the sample, which has 100,000 or so clones, approximately 92% seen once.

Sequencing was performed on peripheral blood. The genes are TRBV5-1 and TRBJ2-7; D uncertain. The source is a man aged 45-65 years with active COVID-19. The CDR3 spells CASSPYRALYEQYF. The CDR3, as DNA: TGCGCCAGCAGCCCCTACAGAGCTCTATACGAGCAGTACTTC. Supplemented by reference TRBV5-1 and TRBJ2-7, the full variable domain reads KAGVTQTPRYLIKTRGQQVTLSCSPISGHRSVSWYQQTPGQGLQFLFEYFSETQRNKGNFPGRFSGRQFSNSRSEMNVSTLELGDSALYLCASSPYRALYEQYFGPGTRLTVT.